The rows below give T cell receptor beta chains drawn from one sample of a study of OX40 agonist ivuxolimab in advanced cancers. The protocol was immunoSEQ multiplex PCR, while the TCRdb copy is restricted to in-frame clones and leaves out a portion. The profile covers approximately 82,000 clones, with 70% to 90% appearing a single time and about 0.78% taken by the ten largest. Sequenced here: CD4+ or CD8+ T cells sorted from blood, sampled in a trial of the OX40 agonist ivuxolimab. All receptors derive from an adult with an advanced solid tumor such as melanoma, head and neck, liver or kidney cancer. Each CDR3 is given with its conserved first and last residue. The D gene is left open where the match is weak. Only part of the rows carry a size: once, few, many, or a class if the clone is expanded.

TRBJ2-3 | . | TRBV18 | . | CASSTLGTYTDTQYF | TGTGCCAGCTCAACACTGGGGACCTACACAGATACGCAGTATTTT
TRBJ2-5 | . | TRBV29-1 | . | CSVERETQYF | TGCAGCGTTGAAAGGGAGACCCAGTACTTC
TRBJ1-2 | . | TRBV7-9 | . | CASTVGGRSYGYTF | TGTGCCAGCACCGTAGGCGGCAGATCCTATGGCTACACCTTC
TRBJ2-6 | . | TRBV6-5 | . | CASSFGASGANVLTF | TGTGCCAGCAGTTTTGGAGCCTCTGGGGCCAACGTCCTGACTTTC
TRBJ1-4 | . | TRBV5-1 | . | CASSLVVLKRNEKLFF | TGCGCCAGCAGCCTTGTGGTGCTCAAACGTAATGAAAAACTGTTTTTT
TRBJ1-5 | . | TRBV11-3 | . | CASSPDSSNQPQHF | TGTGCCAGCAGCCCTGACAGTAGCAATCAGCCCCAGCATTTT
TRBJ2-5 | . | TRBV5-6 | . | CASSLVGGETQYF | TGTGCCAGCAGCTTGGTCGGAGGGGAGACCCAGTACTTC
TRBJ2-2 | . | TRBV10-1 | . | CASKVTGPNTGELFF | TGCGCCAGCAAGGTCACAGGGCCGAACACCGGGGAGCTGTTTTTT
TRBJ1-1 | . | TRBV4-3 | TRBD1 | CASSRDRNGAFF | TGCGCCAGCAGCCGGGACAGAAACGGAGCTTTCTTT
TRBJ2-2 | . | TRBV2 | . | CASSEGPGGELFF | TGTGCCAGCAGTGAAGGGCCGGGCGGGGAGCTGTTTTTT
TRBJ1-2 | . | TRBV19 | TRBD1 | CASRGTGEVGGYTF | TGTGCCAGTAGGGGGACAGGGGAAGTCGGTGGCTACACCTTC
TRBJ2-7 | . | TRBV18 | . | CASSPGLPPDEQYF | TGTGCCAGCTCGCCGGGACTGCCGCCGGACGAGCAGTACTTC
TRBJ2-1 | . | TRBV7-2 | TRBD2 | CASSPGLAAYNEQFF | TGTGCCAGCAGCCCGGGTCTAGCGGCTTACAATGAGCAGTTCTTC
TRBJ2-3 | . | TRBV7-8 | . | CASSLNGPDTQYF | TGTGCCAGCAGCTTAAACGGGCCAGATACGCAGTATTTT
TRBJ2-1 | . | TRBV10-3 | . | CAIRARGEQFF | TGTGCCATCCGGGCCCGGGGTGAGCAGTTCTTC
TRBJ2-2 | . | TRBV12-2 | . | CASRPNRLAGGPNYTGELFF | TGTGCAAGTCGCCCAAATAGACTAGCGGGAGGGCCTAACTACACCGGGGAGCTGTTTTTT
TRBJ2-3 | . | TRBV6-6 | . | CASPPQCRTDTQYF | TGTGCCAGCCCCCCCCAGTGCCGCACAGATACGCAGTATTTT
TRBJ2-7 | . | TRBV18 | . | CASSPRNYEQYF | TGTGCCAGCTCCCCACGGAATTACGAGCAGTACTTC
TRBJ2-1 | . | TRBV7-9 | . | CASNSGSVYNEQFF | TGTGCCAGCAATTCGGGTTCGGTCTACAATGAGCAGTTCTTC
TRBJ2-3 | once | TRBV29-1 | TRBD2 | CSVQRASGRAGDTQYF | TGCAGCGTCCAGAGGGCTAGCGGGAGGGCTGGAGATACGCAGTATTTT
TRBJ1-3 | . | TRBV18 | . | CASSPVGTLDTIYF | TGTGCCAGCTCACCAGTAGGGACTTTGGACACCATATATTTT
TRBJ2-3 | . | TRBV7-2 | . | CASTDRDTQYF | TGTGCCAGCACCGACAGAGATACGCAGTATTTT
TRBJ2-1 | . | TRBV4-2 | TRBD1 | CASSQPQGVGEQFF | TGTGCCAGCAGCCAACCGCAGGGGGTTGGGGAGCAGTTCTTC
TRBJ1-5 | once | TRBV2 | TRBD1 | CASSVGDRAGQPQHF | TGTGCCAGCAGTGTAGGAGACAGGGCTGGTCAGCCCCAGCATTTT
TRBJ1-2 | many | TRBV5-6 | . | CASSSYKTEAGYTF | TGTGCCAGCAGCTCCTATAAGACAGAGGCTGGCTACACCTTC
TRBJ1-4 | . | TRBV23-1 | . | CASSQRGPAREGEKLFF | TGCGCCAGCAGTCAAAGAGGTCCGGCACGCGAAGGGGAAAAACTGTTTTTT
TRBJ2-4 | . | TRBV18 | . | CASSLGGPAYIQYF | TGTGCCAGCTCTCTAGGAGGGCCGGCGTACATTCAGTACTTC
TRBJ1-5 | . | TRBV7-2 | . | CASSLEGWSNQPQHF | TGTGCCAGCAGCTTAGAAGGTTGGAGCAATCAGCCCCAGCATTTT
TRBJ1-6 | . | TRBV15 | . | CATSRVGGPLHF | TGTGCCACCAGCAGAGTGGGAGGTCCCCTCCACTTT
TRBJ1-4 | . | TRBV5-1 | TRBD1 | CASSLDGPGQANEKLFF | TGCGCCAGCAGCTTGGATGGGCCGGGACAGGCGAATGAAAAACTGTTTTTT
TRBJ1-1 | few | TRBV7-3 | . | CASSLEGNTEAFF | TGTGCCAGCAGCTTAGAGGGAAACACTGAAGCTTTCTTT
TRBJ1-1 | . | TRBV5-5 | . | CASSLEGARANTEAFF | TGTGCCAGCAGCTTGGAAGGGGCAAGGGCGAACACTGAAGCTTTCTTT
TRBJ2-1 | . | TRBV7-3 | . | CASSLSGGYNEQFF | TGTGCCAGCAGCTTATCTGGGGGGTACAATGAGCAGTTCTTC
TRBJ2-3 | . | TRBV19 | . | CASSIGLRGTDTQYF | TGTGCCAGTAGTATCGGTCTTCGGGGCACAGATACGCAGTATTTT
TRBJ1-3 | . | TRBV11-2 | . | CASSNDGGNTIYF | TGTGCCAGCAGCAATGATGGGGGAAACACCATATATTTT
TRBJ2-5 | . | TRBV7-3 | . | CASSSQGQETQYF | TGTGCCAGCAGCTCACAGGGTCAAGAGACCCAGTACTTC
TRBJ2-5 | . | TRBV19 | . | CASSIATDQETQYF | TGTGCCAGTAGTATCGCGACAGACCAAGAGACCCAGTACTTC
TRBJ2-3 | . | TRBV4-3 | . | CASSRVTDRISADTQYF | TGCGCCAGCAGCCGCGTAACTGACAGGATCAGCGCAGATACGCAGTATTTT
TRBJ1-4 | few | TRBV7-2 | TRBD1 | CASSLRGRGEKLFF | TGTGCCAGCAGCCTCAGGGGGCGTGGAGAAAAACTGTTTTTT
TRBJ2-2 | . | TRBV14 | . | CASSQGTMNTGELFF | TGTGCCAGCAGCCAGGGGACCATGAACACCGGGGAGCTGTTTTTT
TRBJ1-1 | . | TRBV29-1 | . | CSVRTAGTEAFF | TGCAGCGTTAGGACAGCCGGGACTGAAGCTTTCTTT
TRBJ2-2 | . | TRBV28 | TRBD2 | CASSNSGSNSGELFF | TGTGCCAGCAGCAATAGCGGGAGTAATTCCGGGGAGCTGTTTTTT
TRBJ2-5 | . | TRBV7-2 | . | CASSLSSSQETQYF | TGTGCCAGCAGCTTATCTTCCAGCCAAGAGACCCAGTACTTC
TRBJ2-5 | . | TRBV18 | TRBD2 | CASSSRTSGSSETQYF | TGTGCCAGCTCATCCCGGACTAGCGGGAGTTCGGAGACCCAGTACTTC
TRBJ2-7 | once | TRBV10-3 | TRBD2 | CAISASGAGGPREQYF | TGTGCCATCAGTGCCTCAGGAGCGGGAGGGCCACGCGAGCAGTACTTC
TRBJ2-1 | . | TRBV19 | TRBD2 | CASSSSGDNEQFF | TGTGCCAGTAGTTCTAGCGGGGACAATGAGCAGTTCTTC
TRBJ2-7 | . | TRBV29-1 | TRBD1 | CSVRTGHEQYF | TGCAGCGTACGGACAGGGCACGAGCAGTACTTC
TRBJ2-7 | . | TRBV7-9 | TRBD1 | CASSIRTGVSYEQYF | TGTGCCAGCAGCATCCGGACAGGGGTGAGCTACGAGCAGTACTTC
TRBJ2-1 | . | TRBV13 | TRBD2 | CASNPLAGGPDEQFF | TGTGCCAGCAACCCTTTAGCGGGAGGGCCAGATGAGCAGTTCTTC
TRBJ1-2 | . | TRBV23-1 | . | CASSQSELLINYGYTF | TGCGCCAGCAGTCAATCTGAGTTGCTCATCAACTATGGCTACACCTTC
TRBJ2-1 | . | TRBV18 | TRBD2 | CASSPVAGGRAWYNEQFF | TGTGCCAGCTCACCAGTGGCTGGCGGGAGGGCCTGGTACAATGAGCAGTTCTTC